This T cell receptor (beta chain) appears in the sequencing data of a study of Ad26.COV2.S vaccination and SARS-CoV-2 variants. Points on this clone: Antigen unknown.

The method was immunoSEQ multiplex PCR; TCRdb's version includes in-frame clones alone and lacks a portion of them. Of fewer than 300,000 clones in the sample, more than 70% were seen once. Noted treatment: around 19 received Ad26.COV2.S at low or high dose, single or two shots; 5 received placebo; per-sample allocation not given. All samples were drawn on day 63, counting from the first vaccine or placebo injection. An adult donor aged 18-55 years was enrolled in Boston. Study findings and constraints: Placebo recipients showed lower spike-specific TCR breadth than vaccinees.

CDR3 length: 11 amino acids. Germline loops: CDR1 GTSNPN, CDR2 SVGIG (reference sequence). The V end lost 8 bases, the J end lost 11 bases, and 13 bases lay between the germline ends. Sample: peripheral blood, taken in a trial of Ad26.COV2.S vaccine versus placebo. The chain employs TRBV30 and TRBJ1-6; D call uncertain. The receptor comes from a person aged 18-65 years who received the Ad26.COV2.S COVID-19 vaccine or a placebo. CDR3 in amino acids: CATGETPPLHF. The CDR3 bases are TGTGCCACCGGCGAGACGCCACCCCTCCACTTT.